Shown below are 30 T cell receptor beta chains from a single sample sequenced in a study of glioma-infiltrating T cells. Using RNA template, CDR3s of TCR alpha and beta were amplified with iRepertoire arm-PCR. TCRdb re-analysed the multiplex PCR reads in MiXCR, keeping a single row per CDR3 protein. The sample records roughly 120,000 distinct CDR3 sequences, roughly 20% being singletons. Specimen: glioma tissue, nonneoplastic brain tissue, or PBMCs (not recorded which). The receptor set was obtained from a human donor with low-grade glioma or glioblastoma, undergoing nonglioma brain surgery, or in good health (not recorded which).

This clonotype was observed at least ten times. The chain recombines TRBV7-9 with TRBJ1-2, with a possible D match to TRBD1 (6 bases). The CDR3 loop spans 15 amino acids. CDR1 is SEHNR, CDR2 FQNEAQ, per germline (reference sequence). V lost 1 base, J lost 3 bases, and 12 bases lay in between. As DNA, the CDR3 is TGTGCCAGCAGCTTAGGGGGGGCGTTGGACTATGGCTACACCTTC. It specifies CASSLGGALDYGYTF.

This clonotype has a single count. This sequence may be a read error, since a much larger clone differs from it by one base. The genes are TRBV19 and TRBJ2-7; D is tentatively TRBD1 or TRBD2 (5 bases each). This CDR3 has 15 residues. V was shortened by 4 bases and J by 2 bases, with 15 bases between the two germline ends. Germline V gene sequence: CDR1 LNHDA, CDR2 SQIVND (reference sequence). Here the CDR3 reads CASSNSGPGPYEQYF. The CDR3 nucleotides are TGTGCCAGTAGTAATTCGGGGCCCGGCCCCTACGAGCAGTACTTC.

At least ten counts were recorded for this clonotype. V usage is TRBV7-2 and J usage is TRBJ2-3; 14 bases are a match to TRBD2. This CDR3 region has 19 residues. Trimming removed 5 bases from V and 0 bases from J; junction bases left unmatched: 10. CDR1 and CDR2 (germline): SGHTA, FQGNSA. The CDR3 DNA follows: TGTGCCAGCAGCCTCAGAGCAGGGACTAGCGGGGGAAGCACAGATACGCAGTATTTT. This translates into CASSLRAGTSGGSTDTQYF.

This clonotype was seen at least ten times. V gene TRBV29-1 combines with J gene TRBJ1-1; weak D call: TRBD1 (6 bases). The length of the CDR3 is 13 residues. CDR1 is SQVTM, CDR2 ANQGSEA, per germline. V was pared by 6 bases and J by 1 base, with 12 bases between. CDR3 sequence reads: CSVYREANTEAFF. CDR3 nucleotides: TGCAGCGTCTACAGGGAGGCGAACACTGAAGCTTTCTTT.

Regarding this clonotype: One end of the junction varies from germline; a read error may be responsible. This sequence joins TRBV25-1 and TRBJ2-4; a weak D match, TRBD1 (5 bases). CDR1 is MGHDK and CDR2 is SYGVNS in the germline V gene. This CDR3 region has 18 residues. This CDR3 is CASSGSSDSWNGKNIQYF. In DNA form, the CDR3 reads TGTGCCAGTAGTGGGTCCTCAGACAGCTGGAACGGCAAAAACATTCAGTACTTC.

This clonotype was picked up many times. This chain links TRBV6-1 with TRBJ2-5, with 7 bases aligning to TRBD2. The CDR3 length is 11 residues. With 5 bases clipped from V and 7 bases from J, the junction kept 1 base outside the gene matches. CDR1 is MNHNS, CDR2 SASEGT, per germline. The CDR3, as DNA: TGTGCCAGCAGTCGCGGGGGGACCCAGTACTTC. It encodes CASSRGGTQYF.

This clonotype has more than one count but fewer than ten. This likely stems from a read error, as it lies one base from a far larger clone. The chain carries TRBV6-1 and TRBJ2-3; 9 bases align to TRBD2. Germline V lookup: CDR1 MNHNS, CDR2 SASEGT. This CDR3 is built from 12 residues. CDR3 sequence (DNA): TGTGCCAGTAGCGGGAGCACAGATACGCAGTGTTTT. It translates to CASSGSTDTQCF.

This clonotype was seen just once. This chain joins TRBV29-1 and TRBJ1-1, with unresolved D. The CDR3 runs to 14 residues. The V end lost 5 bases, the J end lost 1 base, and 14 bases lay between the germline ends. Germline CDR1 and CDR2: SQVTM and ANQGSEA. The DNA of the CDR3 is TGCAGCGTTTATAGCGGACCGACGAACACTGAAGCTTTCTTT. This gives the protein CSVYSGPTNTEAFF. Variable domain in full (rest from reference TRBV29-1 and TRBJ1-1): SAVISQKPSRDICQRGTSLTIQCQVDSQVTMMFWYRQQPGQSLTLIATANQGSEATYESGFVIDKFPISRPNLTFSTLTVSNMSPEDSSIYLCSVYSGPTNTEAFFGQGTRLTVV.

This clonotype was counted ten times or more. This sequence may be a read error, since a much larger clone differs from it by one base. The chain is built from TRBV27 and TRBJ2-1; 10 bases are shared with TRBD2. Germline trimming cut 6 bases from V and 8 bases from J; bases unmatched to any gene: 7. Germline V gene lookup returns CDR1 MNHEY and CDR2 SMNVEV (reference sequence). This CDR3 has 14 amino acids. The DNA of the CDR3 is TGTGCCAGCAGCGGACTAGCGGCAATTCATGAGCAGTTCTTC. Translated: CASSGLAAIHEQFF.

This clonotype was seen many times. In DNA, the CDR3 is TGTGCCATCAGTGAGTATGAAGCGGGGACGCCAGATACGCAGTATTTT. Amino acid sequence: CAISEYEAGTPDTQYF. The genes are TRBV10-3 and TRBJ2-3; TRBD2 matches at 7 bases. The CDR3 extends over 16 amino acids. From germline, CDR1 is ENHRY and CDR2 SYGVKD. Trimming took 1 base from V and 4 from J; bases not matched to a gene: 8.

This clonotype was recorded a few times. The chain combines TRBV12-3 or TRBV12-4 with TRBJ1-1; D is ambiguous. V dropped 3 bases and J dropped 3 bases, with 11 bases sitting between them. This CDR3 region has 14 residues. The CDR3: CASSFSGVDTEAFF. CDR3 DNA sequence: TGTGCCAGCAGTTTCTCGGGAGTGGACACTGAAGCTTTCTTT.

There are many counts of this clonotype. The rearrangement uses TRBV28 and TRBJ1-5; D perhaps matches TRBD1 (5 bases). This CDR3 spans 13 amino acids. The V gene lost 6 bases and the J gene lost 3 bases, with 9 bases spanning the gap. Germline V gene lookup returns CDR1 MDHEN and CDR2 SYDVKM. The CDR3: CASRPQANQPQHF. The DNA for the CDR3 is TGTGCCAGCAGGCCACAGGCCAATCAGCCCCAGCATTTT.

This clonotype was counted many times. The rearrangement links TRBV19 to TRBJ2-7; 7 nucleotides line up with TRBD1. CDR3 length equals 13 residues. Germline V gene lookup returns CDR1 LNHDA and CDR2 SQIVND (reference sequence). V lost 4 bases and J lost 7; bases outside the gene matches: 7. Here the CDR3 DNA reads TGTGCCAGTAGTAATAAGGGGGCGCAAGAGCAGTACTTC. Protein sequence: CASSNKGAQEQYF.

As regards this clonotype: A much larger clone sits a single nucleotide away, making a read error possible. The genes are TRBV3-1 and TRBJ2-7; weak D call: TRBD1 (6 bases). Germline-derived CDR1 and CDR2 are LGHDT and YNNKEL (reference sequence). The germline V and J ends were trimmed by 1 base and 2 bases, with 12 bases remaining between them. The CDR3 runs 15 residues. The CDR3: CASSQALGTTYEQYF. The CDR3 region has the DNA TGTGCCAGCAGCCAAGCCCTCGGGACAACCTACGAGCAGTACTTC.

This clonotype appeared many times. This chain uses TRBV12-3 or TRBV12-4 with TRBJ1-3, with unresolved D. The CDR3 runs to 16 residues. V was clipped by 1 base and J by 0 bases, with 10 bases between them. As DNA, the CDR3 is TGTGCCAGCAGTTTAGACCATTCCGCCTCTGGAAACACCATATATTTT. Amino acid sequence: CASSLDHSASGNTIYF.

The sample holds a few counts of this clonotype. V and J are TRBV24-1 and TRBJ2-6; D call uncertain. The V and J ends lost 4 bases and 0 bases respectively, with 6 bases between them. Germline CDR1 reads KGHDR; CDR2 reads SFDVKD. The CDR3 is made up of 15 amino acids. The CDR3 DNA reads as TGTGCCACCAGTGACGGAAGCTCTGGGGCCAACGTCCTGACTTTC. This codes for CATSDGSSGANVLTF.

Notes on this clonotype: Mismatch with germline at one junction end may stem from a read error. The chain joins TRBV7-3 to TRBJ1-1; D might be TRBD1 (5 bases). The CDR3 totals 15 residues. Per the germline V gene, CDR1 is SGHTA and CDR2 is FQGTGA. The CDR3 spells CASSQTKGLKTEAFF. CDR3 nucleotide sequence: TGTGCCAGCAGCCAAACCAAGGGGTTGAAAACTGAAGCTTTCTTT. Full variable domain (remainder filled in from reference TRBV7-3 and TRBJ1-1): GAGVSQTPSNKVTEKGKYVELRCDPISGHTALYWYRQSLGQGPEFLIYFQGTGAADDSGLPNDRFFAVRPEGSVSTLKIQRTERGDSAVYLCASSQTKGLKTEAFFGQGTRLTVV.

This clonotype has ten or more counts. The chain links TRBV19 to TRBJ1-5; TRBD1 might be the D (5 bases). The CDR3 is made up of 14 amino acids. The V gene's germline CDR1 is LNHDA and CDR2 SQIVND (reference sequence). Trimming took 5 bases from V and 6 from J, leaving 14 bases between them. In DNA, the CDR3 is TGTGCCAGTAGTGACCTTAGGGGACTTCAGCCCCAGCATTTT. This sequence encodes CASSDLRGLQPQHF.

J is TRBJ2-7 and V is TRBV6-6; 8 bases match TRBD1. Germline CDR1 MNHNY, CDR2 SVGAGI (reference sequence). The CDR3 contains 17 residues. Trimming cost V 0 bases and J 1 base; bases outside gene matches: 8. As DNA, the CDR3 is TGTGCCAGCAGTTACTCGTTTGGACAGGGAGGTTCCTACGAGCAGTACTTC. Its protein product is CASSYSFGQGGSYEQYF.

J is TRBJ1-2 and V is TRBV29-1, with 7 bases that match TRBD1. With V trimmed by 4 bases and J by 1 base, 9 bases remained unmatched. The CDR3 runs to 15 residues. Germline V gene sequence: CDR1 SQVTM, CDR2 ANQGSEA. The CDR3 region is CSVALTGARNYGYTF. The CDR3 DNA is TGCAGCGTTGCCCTTACAGGGGCCCGTAACTATGGCTACACCTTC.

On this clonotype itself: A much larger clonotype is one base distant, so this may be a read error. The chain carries TRBV7-9 and TRBJ1-1, with D unresolved. Germline values: CDR1 SEHNR, CDR2 FQNEAQ (reference sequence). This CDR3 has 12 amino acids. The CDR3 region is CASRLDVTEAFF. The CDR3 nucleotides read TGTGCCAGCCGCTTAGATGTCACTGAAGCTTTCTTT.

This clonotype was detected ten times or more. The chain carries TRBV28 and TRBJ1-5; D ambiguous. Per the germline V gene, CDR1 is MDHEN and CDR2 is SYDVKM. The CDR3 is made up of 11 amino acids. V lost 5 bases, J lost 5 bases, and 4 bases lay in between. CDR3 loop: CASSPDQPQHF. In DNA form, the CDR3 reads TGTGCCAGCAGTCCTGATCAGCCCCAGCATTTT.

Note on this clonotype: A read error may be the cause here, since a much bigger clone is one base away. The rearrangement links TRBV5-1 to TRBJ2-1, with D perhaps TRBD1 (6 bases). The length of the CDR3 is 15 residues. CDR1 is SGHRS and CDR2 is YFSETQ in the germline V gene. The chain's CDR3 is CASSLAGTKYNEKFF. The CDR3 DNA is TGCGCCAGCAGCTTGGCCGGGACAAAGTACAATGAGAAGTTCTTC.

This clonotype was picked up a small number of times. This may be a read error: a much more frequent sequence differs by one nucleotide. The rearrangement joins TRBV25-1 to TRBJ2-3; D ambiguous. This CDR3 is 11 amino acids long. Looked up from germline, CDR1 is MGHDK and CDR2 is SYGVNS. V was pared by 9 bases and J by 6 bases, with 10 bases between. In DNA, the CDR3 is TGTGCCAGTAGGTTCGGGGATACGCAGTATTTT. Its translation: CASRFGDTQYF.

This clonotype came up many times. V usage is TRBV6-1 and J usage is TRBJ1-5, with D perhaps TRBD1 (5 bases). The germline gives CDR1 MNHNS, CDR2 SASEGT. The V and J ends lost 5 bases and 5 bases respectively, with 25 bases between them. CDR3 length equals 18 residues. CDR3 protein: CASSFHAIDLGGDQPQHF. The CDR3 coding sequence is TGTGCCAGCAGTTTTCACGCGATCGATCTGGGGGGTGATCAGCCCCAGCATTTT.

V gene TRBV27 combines with J gene TRBJ2-3; the match to TRBD1 covers 8 bases. The CDR3 loop spans 15 amino acids. CDR1 and CDR2 from the germline V gene are MNHEY and SMNVEV (reference sequence). V lost 5 bases to trimming and J lost 8 bases; unmatched junction nucleotides: 12. CDR3 in amino acids: CASSPQGARTGTQYF. CDR3 sequence (DNA): TGTGCCAGCAGTCCCCAGGGGGCTCGGACGGGTACGCAGTATTTT.

Details on this clonotype: This could be a read error, since a much larger clone is one nucleotide away. The chain combines TRBV20-1 with TRBJ2-7; D is ambiguous. The CDR3 contains 15 residues. CDR1 and CDR2 from the germline V gene are DFQATT and SNEGSKA (reference sequence). This CDR3 is CSARPMDRISYKQYF. The DNA for the CDR3 is TGCAGTGCTAGACCGATGGATAGAATCTCCTACAAGCAGTACTTC.

There are many counts of this clonotype. This sequence joins TRBV4-1 and TRBJ1-1; the match to TRBD1 covers 8 bases. CDR1 and CDR2 from the germline V gene are MGHRA and YSYEKL. The CDR3 is made up of 15 amino acids. V lost 3 bases, J lost 2 bases, and 5 bases stayed unmatched. CDR3 residues: CASSHTGGANTEAFF. The CDR3 DNA follows: TGCGCCAGCAGCCATACAGGGGGAGCAAACACTGAAGCTTTCTTT.

There are many counts of this clonotype. The V call is TRBV4-1, the J call TRBJ1-6, with 8 bases that match TRBD1. Unmatched junction bases numbered 6, after V lost 4 bases and J lost 4 bases. Looked up from germline, CDR1 is MGHRA and CDR2 is YSYEKL. The CDR3 consists of 16 residues. In nucleotides, the CDR3 is TGCGCCAGCAGCCTTACCGGGACAGGATATAATTCACCCCTCCACTTT. Its translation: CASSLTGTGYNSPLHF.

This clonotype was picked up many times. The rearrangement uses TRBV20-1 and TRBJ2-5, with 9 bases aligning to TRBD1. Unmatched junction bases numbered 14, after V lost 4 bases and J lost 5 bases. The length of the CDR3 is 16 residues. From germline, CDR1 is DFQATT and CDR2 SNEGSKA (reference sequence). CDR3 in amino acids: CSAIDRGSRSAETQYF. The CDR3 nucleotides read TGCAGTGCTATCGACAGGGGGAGCCGTTCGGCGGAGACCCAGTACTTC.